The subject of this entry is one T cell receptor beta chain. Its antigen remains unknown. Isolated RNA was reverse transcribed in full, so expressed TCRB transcripts were sequenced. Naive, central memory and regulatory T cell samples yielded approximately 3.3 million reads on average. Generated by immunoSEQ multiplex PCR, the TCRdb table keeps only in-frame clones and is missing some. The sample includes about 900,000 clones, around a sixth of them seen just once. This entry is derived from a study of beta chain features in type 1 diabetes. Study summary: All of the samples together had 107,917,701 sorted cells examined. Study outcomes and limitations: Sampled from patients, naive, central memory and Treg TCRB repertoires appeared more similar than those sampled from healthy donors. Researchers report that Type 1 diabetes patients had moderately but significantly shorter TCRB CDR3s across all four CD4+ subsets.

The CDR3 has 13 amino acids. The V end lost 7 bases, the J end lost 1 base, and 10 bases lay between the germline ends. Germline loops: CDR1 MNHEY, CDR2 SMNVEV (reference sequence). This clonotype originated in a woman under 30 in good health. Input material: naive CD4+ T cells from blood. The J gene is TRBJ2-5, the V gene TRBV27; D gene unclear. The CDR3 region is CASKYGPQETQYF. The CDR3 DNA is TGTGCCAGCAAGTACGGGCCCCAAGAGACCCAGTACTTC.